This T cell receptor (beta chain) is drawn from a study of post-analysis software for immune sequencing data. cDNA libraries of TCR beta carried unique molecular identifiers. T cells numbering roughly 0.85 to 10 million gave rise to a few hundred thousand cDNA molecules. TCRdb passed the PCR reads through MiXCR, listing each CDR3 protein once. The repertoire includes about 500,000 distinct CDR3 sequences, roughly 45% of them detected once, and around 10% sits in the top ten. This clonotype was seen a few times. Its antigen is currently unknown. Trimming removed 3 bases from V and 4 bases from J, with 14 bases in between. CDR1 and CDR2 from the germline V gene are SGHRS and YFSETQ. This CDR3 has 15 residues. Study results and caveats: The study found TRBV5-6, TRBV5-1 and TRBV20-1 among five TRBV segments more frequent in patients than controls.

Sequenced: blood. This chain connects TRBV5-1 to TRBJ2-1; D is undetermined. This sequence originates from a girl aged 5-17 years with multiple sclerosis. CDR3 sequence: CASSWGEDGYNEQFF. In DNA, the CDR3 is TGCGCCAGCAGCTGGGGTGAGGACGGATACAATGAGCAGTTCTTC.